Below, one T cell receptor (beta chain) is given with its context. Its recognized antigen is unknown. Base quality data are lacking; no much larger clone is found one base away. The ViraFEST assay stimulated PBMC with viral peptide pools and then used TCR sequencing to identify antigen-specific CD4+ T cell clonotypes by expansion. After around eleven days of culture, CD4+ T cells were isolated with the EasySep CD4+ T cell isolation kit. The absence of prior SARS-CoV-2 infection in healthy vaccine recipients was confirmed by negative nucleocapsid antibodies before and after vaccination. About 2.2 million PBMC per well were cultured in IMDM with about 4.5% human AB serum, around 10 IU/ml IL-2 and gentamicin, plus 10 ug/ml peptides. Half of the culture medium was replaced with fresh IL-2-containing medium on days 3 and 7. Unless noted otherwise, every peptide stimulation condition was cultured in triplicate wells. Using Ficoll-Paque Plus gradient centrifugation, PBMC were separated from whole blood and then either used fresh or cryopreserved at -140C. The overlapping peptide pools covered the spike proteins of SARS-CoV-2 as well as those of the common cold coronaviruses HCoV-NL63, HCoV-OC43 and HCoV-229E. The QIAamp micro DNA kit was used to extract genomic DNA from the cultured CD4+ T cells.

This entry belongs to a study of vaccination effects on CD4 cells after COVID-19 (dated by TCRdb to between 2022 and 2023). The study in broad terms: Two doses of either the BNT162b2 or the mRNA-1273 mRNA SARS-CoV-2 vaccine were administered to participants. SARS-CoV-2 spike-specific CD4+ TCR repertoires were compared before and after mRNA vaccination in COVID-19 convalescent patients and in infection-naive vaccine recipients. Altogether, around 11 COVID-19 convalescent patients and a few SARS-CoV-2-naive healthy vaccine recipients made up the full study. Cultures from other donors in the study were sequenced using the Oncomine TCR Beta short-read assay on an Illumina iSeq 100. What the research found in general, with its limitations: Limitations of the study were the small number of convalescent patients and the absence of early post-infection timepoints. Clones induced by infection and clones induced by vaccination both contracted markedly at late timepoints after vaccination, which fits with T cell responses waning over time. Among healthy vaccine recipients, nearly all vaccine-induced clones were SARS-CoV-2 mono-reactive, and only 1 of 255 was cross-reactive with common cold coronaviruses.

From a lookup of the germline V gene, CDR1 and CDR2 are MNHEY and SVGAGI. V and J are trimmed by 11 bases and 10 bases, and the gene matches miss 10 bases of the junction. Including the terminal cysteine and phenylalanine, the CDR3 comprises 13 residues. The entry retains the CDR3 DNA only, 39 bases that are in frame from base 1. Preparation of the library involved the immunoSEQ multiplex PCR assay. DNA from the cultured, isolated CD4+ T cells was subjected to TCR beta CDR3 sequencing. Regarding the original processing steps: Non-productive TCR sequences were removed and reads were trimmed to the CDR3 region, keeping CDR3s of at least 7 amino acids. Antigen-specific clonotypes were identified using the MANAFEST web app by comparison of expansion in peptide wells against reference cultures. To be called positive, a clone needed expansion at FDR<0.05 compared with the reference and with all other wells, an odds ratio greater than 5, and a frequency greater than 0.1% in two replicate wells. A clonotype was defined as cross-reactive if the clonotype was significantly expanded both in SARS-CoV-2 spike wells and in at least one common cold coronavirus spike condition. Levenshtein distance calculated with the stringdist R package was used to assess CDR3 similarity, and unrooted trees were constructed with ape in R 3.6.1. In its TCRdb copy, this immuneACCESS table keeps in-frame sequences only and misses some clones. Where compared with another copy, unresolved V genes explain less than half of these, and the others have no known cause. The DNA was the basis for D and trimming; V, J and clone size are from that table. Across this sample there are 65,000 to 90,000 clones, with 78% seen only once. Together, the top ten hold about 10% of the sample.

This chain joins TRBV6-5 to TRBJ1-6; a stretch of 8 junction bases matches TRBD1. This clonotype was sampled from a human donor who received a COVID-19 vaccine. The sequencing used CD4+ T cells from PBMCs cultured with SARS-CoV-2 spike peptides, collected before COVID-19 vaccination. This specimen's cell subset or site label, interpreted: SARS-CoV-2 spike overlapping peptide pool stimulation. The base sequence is TGTGCCGGAGCCAGGGGGCTCGGCTCACCCCTCCACTTT. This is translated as CAGARGLGSPLHF.